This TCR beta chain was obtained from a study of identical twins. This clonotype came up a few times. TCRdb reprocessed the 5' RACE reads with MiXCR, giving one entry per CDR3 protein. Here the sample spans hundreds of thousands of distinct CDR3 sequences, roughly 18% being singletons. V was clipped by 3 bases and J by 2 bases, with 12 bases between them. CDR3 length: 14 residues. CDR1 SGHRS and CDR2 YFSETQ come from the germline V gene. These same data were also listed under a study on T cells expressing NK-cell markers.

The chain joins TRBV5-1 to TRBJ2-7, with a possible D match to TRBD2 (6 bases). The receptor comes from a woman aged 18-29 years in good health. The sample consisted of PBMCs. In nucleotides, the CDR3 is TGCGCCAGCAGCTCCGGACTATATCCCTACGAGCAGTACTTC. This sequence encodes CASSSGLYPYEQYF.